The rows below give T cell receptor beta chains drawn from one sample of a study of blood T cell repertoires in COVID-19. TCRdb's copy holds only in-frame clones and misses some; the assay was immunoSEQ multiplex PCR. This table has 150,000 to 200,000 clones, about 80% appearing once. The sequencing sample was made of peripheral blood. The receptors stem from a woman older than 75 with acute or convalescent COVID-19. CDR3s include the opening cysteine and the closing phenylalanine or tryptophan. The order of the fields is J gene, D gene, clone size, V gene, CDR3 protein, CDR3 DNA. A D gene is named only where the DNA matches it firmly. Some rows have no size entry. The others give once, few or many, or a class for an expanded clone.

J gene: TRBJ2-3; D gene: TRBD2; clone size: -; V gene: TRBV3-1/TRBV3-2; CDR3 protein: CASSQRRRGGTDTQYF; CDR3 DNA: TGTGCCAGCAGCCAACGTAGGCGGGGGGGCACAGATACGCAGTATTTT
J gene: TRBJ2-2; D gene: -; clone size: -; V gene: TRBV7-9; CDR3 protein: CASSADITKNTGELFF; CDR3 DNA: TGTGCCAGCAGCGCCGACATCACGAAGAACACCGGGGAGCTGTTTTTT
J gene: TRBJ2-1; D gene: -; clone size: -; V gene: TRBV24-1; CDR3 protein: CATSDSPEYYYNEQFF; CDR3 DNA: TGTGCCACCAGTGATTCGCCAGAGTACTACTACAATGAGCAGTTCTTC
J gene: TRBJ2-1; D gene: TRBD1; clone size: -; V gene: TRBV19; CDR3 protein: CASMETGLINEQFF; CDR3 DNA: TGTGCCAGTATGGAGACAGGGTTGATCAATGAGCAGTTCTTC
J gene: TRBJ2-2; D gene: TRBD2; clone size: once; V gene: TRBV4-2; CDR3 protein: CASSQDPGTSGGATGELFF; CDR3 DNA: TGTGCCAGCAGCCAAGACCCCGGGACTAGCGGGGGGGCCACCGGGGAGCTGTTTTTT
J gene: TRBJ1-1; D gene: TRBD1; clone size: few; V gene: TRBV7-2; CDR3 protein: CASSLDLWFGTENTEAFF; CDR3 DNA: TGTGCCAGCAGCTTAGATCTTTGGTTTGGGACAGAGAACACTGAAGCTTTCTTT
J gene: TRBJ2-5; D gene: -; clone size: -; V gene: TRBV5-1; CDR3 protein: CASSLGNQAFQETQYF; CDR3 DNA: TGCGCCAGCAGCTTGGGTAATCAGGCTTTCCAAGAGACCCAGTACTTC
J gene: TRBJ2-6; D gene: -; clone size: -; V gene: TRBV18; CDR3 protein: CASSPSRSSGANVLTF; CDR3 DNA: TGTGCCAGCTCACCTTCGAGGTCCTCTGGGGCCAACGTCCTGACTTTC
J gene: TRBJ1-4; D gene: -; clone size: -; V gene: TRBV18; CDR3 protein: CASSPQLLGADEKLFF; CDR3 DNA: TGTGCCAGCTCACCACAGTTATTAGGGGCGGATGAAAAACTGTTTTTT
J gene: TRBJ1-1; D gene: -; clone size: -; V gene: TRBV28; CDR3 protein: CASSSPTGRSLAFF; CDR3 DNA: TGTGCCAGCAGTTCTCCGACAGGAAGGTCGTTGGCTTTCTTT
J gene: TRBJ1-2; D gene: -; clone size: -; V gene: TRBV3-1/TRBV3-2; CDR3 protein: CASSQDLSYGYTF; CDR3 DNA: TGTGCCAGCAGCCAAGATCTGTCCTATGGCTACACCTTC
J gene: TRBJ1-2; D gene: -; clone size: -; V gene: TRBV20-1; CDR3 protein: CSASSIGGSFYGYTF; CDR3 DNA: TGCAGTGCTAGTTCTATTGGGGGGAGTTTCTATGGCTACACCTTC
J gene: TRBJ1-6; D gene: TRBD1; clone size: few; V gene: TRBV6-5; CDR3 protein: CASSSPGQGRSPLHF; CDR3 DNA: TGTGCCAGCAGTTCTCCGGGACAGGGGAGGTCACCCCTCCACTTT
J gene: TRBJ1-1; D gene: -; clone size: -; V gene: TRBV19; CDR3 protein: CASSPLKAGVRAFF; CDR3 DNA: TGTGCCAGTAGTCCGCTAAAGGCAGGGGTCAGGGCTTTCTTT
J gene: TRBJ1-1; D gene: -; clone size: -; V gene: TRBV29-1; CDR3 protein: CSVEGGFNAEAFF; CDR3 DNA: TGCAGCGTTGAAGGAGGTTTTAACGCTGAAGCTTTCTTT
J gene: TRBJ2-7; D gene: TRBD1; clone size: -; V gene: TRBV7-6; CDR3 protein: CASSLVQGAAYEQYF; CDR3 DNA: TGTGCCAGCAGCTTGGTACAGGGGGCCGCGTACGAGCAGTACTTC
J gene: TRBJ1-1; D gene: -; clone size: -; V gene: TRBV21-1; CDR3 protein: CASSIPRVAFF; CDR3 DNA: TGTGCCAGCAGCATTCCGAGAGTAGCTTTCTTT
J gene: TRBJ2-3; D gene: -; clone size: -; V gene: TRBV6-5; CDR3 protein: CASSYRLGAIDTQYF; CDR3 DNA: TGTGCCAGCAGTTATAGGTTGGGGGCAATCGATACGCAGTATTTT
J gene: TRBJ2-7; D gene: -; clone size: -; V gene: TRBV18; CDR3 protein: CASSLKGGGVDEQYF; CDR3 DNA: TGTGCCAGCTCACTAAAGGGAGGGGGAGTTGACGAGCAGTACTTC
J gene: TRBJ2-7; D gene: TRBD2; clone size: -; V gene: TRBV27; CDR3 protein: CASSPTSAIYEQYF; CDR3 DNA: TGTGCCAGCAGTCCAACTAGCGCGATCTACGAGCAGTACTTC
J gene: TRBJ2-3; D gene: -; clone size: -; V gene: TRBV5-1; CDR3 protein: CASSLWGQRPDTQYF; CDR3 DNA: TGCGCCAGCAGCTTGTGGGGCCAGAGACCGGATACGCAGTATTTT
J gene: TRBJ1-5; D gene: -; clone size: -; V gene: TRBV20-1; CDR3 protein: CSASGGGQPQHF; CDR3 DNA: TGCAGTGCTAGTGGGGGGGGTCAGCCCCAGCATTTT
J gene: TRBJ2-2; D gene: -; clone size: -; V gene: TRBV4-3; CDR3 protein: CASSQENRPTGELFF; CDR3 DNA: TGCGCCAGCAGCCAAGAGAACAGGCCCACCGGGGAGCTGTTTTTT
J gene: TRBJ1-1; D gene: -; clone size: few; V gene: TRBV2; CDR3 protein: CARPRGGGTEAFF; CDR3 DNA: TGTGCCAGACCCAGGGGTGGGGGCACTGAAGCTTTCTTT
J gene: TRBJ2-7; D gene: -; clone size: -; V gene: TRBV11-2; CDR3 protein: CASSLEGAEQYF; CDR3 DNA: TGTGCCAGCAGCTTGGAGGGGGCCGAGCAGTACTTC
J gene: TRBJ1-2; D gene: -; clone size: -; V gene: TRBV6-1; CDR3 protein: CASSEAQSNYGYTF; CDR3 DNA: TGTGCCAGCAGTGAAGCACAGTCTAACTATGGCTACACCTTC
J gene: TRBJ2-7; D gene: -; clone size: -; V gene: TRBV7-9; CDR3 protein: CASSFGTPAIHEQYF; CDR3 DNA: TGTGCCAGCAGCTTCGGGACTCCTGCAATCCACGAGCAGTACTTC
J gene: TRBJ2-2; D gene: TRBD2; clone size: -; V gene: TRBV10-3; CDR3 protein: CAISATSGVNTGELFF; CDR3 DNA: TGTGCCATCAGTGCGACTAGCGGGGTGAACACCGGGGAGCTGTTTTTT
J gene: TRBJ2-5; D gene: TRBD1; clone size: many; V gene: TRBV7-9; CDR3 protein: CASSSEMDRGGETQYF; CDR3 DNA: TGTGCCAGCAGCTCAGAGATGGACAGGGGCGGAGAGACCCAGTACTTC
J gene: TRBJ2-7; D gene: -; clone size: -; V gene: TRBV5-6; CDR3 protein: CASSLVHNRYEQYF; CDR3 DNA: TGTGCCAGCAGCTTGGTTCACAATCGCTACGAGCAGTACTTC
J gene: TRBJ1-3; D gene: -; clone size: -; V gene: TRBV4-3; CDR3 protein: CASSQDRSGELEAGNTIYF; CDR3 DNA: TGCGCCAGCAGCCAAGACAGATCCGGGGAATTAGAGGCTGGAAACACCATATATTTT
J gene: TRBJ2-3; D gene: -; clone size: few; V gene: TRBV19; CDR3 protein: CASIGGPRDTQYF; CDR3 DNA: TGTGCCAGTATCGGCGGGCCCAGGGATACGCAGTATTTT
J gene: TRBJ2-6; D gene: TRBD1; clone size: once; V gene: TRBV7-6; CDR3 protein: CASSRFQGALSGANVLTF; CDR3 DNA: TGTGCCAGCAGCCGCTTCCAGGGGGCCTTGTCTGGGGCCAACGTCCTGACTTTC
J gene: TRBJ2-2; D gene: -; clone size: once; V gene: TRBV7-8; CDR3 protein: CASSARDSNTGELFF; CDR3 DNA: TGTGCCAGCAGCGCCAGGGACTCGAACACCGGGGAGCTGTTTTTT
J gene: TRBJ1-6; D gene: TRBD1; clone size: few; V gene: TRBV2; CDR3 protein: CASSDRTGPNSPLHF; CDR3 DNA: TGTGCCAGCAGTGATCGGACAGGGCCTAATTCACCCCTCCACTTT
J gene: TRBJ2-3; D gene: TRBD1; clone size: -; V gene: TRBV5-1; CDR3 protein: CASSLATGTYNTDTQYF; CDR3 DNA: TGCGCCAGCAGCTTAGCGACAGGGACCTACAACACAGATACGCAGTATTTT
J gene: TRBJ2-2; D gene: -; clone size: -; V gene: TRBV19; CDR3 protein: CASSMQGGGTGELFF; CDR3 DNA: TGTGCCAGTAGTATGCAGGGAGGAGGCACCGGGGAGCTGTTTTTT
J gene: TRBJ2-5; D gene: TRBD2; clone size: -; V gene: TRBV5-1; CDR3 protein: CASSLSRLAGGQETQYF; CDR3 DNA: TGCGCCAGCAGCTTGTCCCGACTAGCGGGAGGCCAAGAGACCCAGTACTTC
J gene: TRBJ2-7; D gene: -; clone size: -; V gene: TRBV6-6; CDR3 protein: CASNRGASYEQYF; CDR3 DNA: TGTGCCAGCAACCGGGGGGCATCCTACGAGCAGTACTTC
J gene: TRBJ1-2; D gene: TRBD1; clone size: -; V gene: TRBV11-2; CDR3 protein: CASSHDRGLRGYTF; CDR3 DNA: TGTGCCAGCAGCCATGACAGGGGGTTGCGAGGCTACACCTTC
J gene: TRBJ2-7; D gene: -; clone size: -; V gene: TRBV4-2; CDR3 protein: CASSQDQASTYEQYF; CDR3 DNA: TGTGCCAGCAGCCAAGATCAAGCCTCCACCTACGAGCAGTACTTC
J gene: TRBJ1-2; D gene: -; clone size: once; V gene: TRBV10-3; CDR3 protein: CAISEGGGRSSYGYTF; CDR3 DNA: TGTGCCATCAGTGAGGGTGGAGGGAGATCTAGCTATGGCTACACCTTC
J gene: TRBJ2-7; D gene: TRBD1; clone size: -; V gene: TRBV7-9; CDR3 protein: CASSLGTGGQTYEQYF; CDR3 DNA: TGTGCCAGCAGCTTAGGGACAGGGGGACAGACCTACGAGCAGTACTTC
J gene: TRBJ2-2; D gene: TRBD2; clone size: -; V gene: TRBV19; CDR3 protein: CASSTTSGGPTGELFF; CDR3 DNA: TGTGCCAGTAGTACGACTAGCGGGGGGCCCACCGGGGAGCTGTTTTTT
J gene: TRBJ2-1; D gene: TRBD2; clone size: -; V gene: TRBV4-1; CDR3 protein: CASSPTSGWHNEQFF; CDR3 DNA: TGCGCCAGCAGCCCGACTAGCGGATGGCACAATGAGCAGTTCTTC
J gene: TRBJ1-1; D gene: -; clone size: -; V gene: TRBV4-3; CDR3 protein: CASSQGLQNTEAFF; CDR3 DNA: TGCGCCAGCAGCCAAGGGTTACAGAACACTGAAGCTTTCTTT
J gene: TRBJ2-6; D gene: TRBD1; clone size: -; V gene: TRBV23-1; CDR3 protein: CASSHSIPRDRPAERANVLTF; CDR3 DNA: TGCGCCAGCAGTCATAGTATCCCCCGGGACAGGCCTGCTGAAAGGGCCAACGTCCTGACTTTC
J gene: TRBJ2-3; D gene: -; clone size: -; V gene: TRBV5-1; CDR3 protein: CASSPSTDTQYF; CDR3 DNA: TGCGCCAGCAGCCCTAGTACAGATACGCAGTATTTT
J gene: TRBJ1-1; D gene: -; clone size: -; V gene: TRBV7-2; CDR3 protein: CASSLAGGIKATEAFF; CDR3 DNA: TGTGCCAGCAGCTTAGCGGGGGGGATTAAGGCCACTGAAGCTTTCTTT
J gene: TRBJ2-7; D gene: TRBD1; clone size: -; V gene: TRBV7-8; CDR3 protein: CASSLAGSGGAYEQYF; CDR3 DNA: TGTGCCAGCAGCTTAGCCGGTTCAGGGGGCGCCTACGAGCAGTACTTC
J gene: TRBJ1-5; D gene: -; clone size: -; V gene: TRBV5-5; CDR3 protein: CASSLSAQDNQPQHF; CDR3 DNA: TGTGCCAGCAGCTTGTCTGCTCAGGACAATCAGCCCCAGCATTTT
J gene: TRBJ1-3; D gene: TRBD1; clone size: once; V gene: TRBV9; CDR3 protein: CASGQGVGNTIYF; CDR3 DNA: TGTGCCTCCGGGCAGGGGGTCGGAAACACCATATATTTT
J gene: TRBJ2-5; D gene: TRBD1; clone size: -; V gene: TRBV7-7; CDR3 protein: CASSLGTGPQETQYF; CDR3 DNA: TGTGCTAGCAGCTTGGGGACAGGGCCCCAAGAGACCCAGTACTTC